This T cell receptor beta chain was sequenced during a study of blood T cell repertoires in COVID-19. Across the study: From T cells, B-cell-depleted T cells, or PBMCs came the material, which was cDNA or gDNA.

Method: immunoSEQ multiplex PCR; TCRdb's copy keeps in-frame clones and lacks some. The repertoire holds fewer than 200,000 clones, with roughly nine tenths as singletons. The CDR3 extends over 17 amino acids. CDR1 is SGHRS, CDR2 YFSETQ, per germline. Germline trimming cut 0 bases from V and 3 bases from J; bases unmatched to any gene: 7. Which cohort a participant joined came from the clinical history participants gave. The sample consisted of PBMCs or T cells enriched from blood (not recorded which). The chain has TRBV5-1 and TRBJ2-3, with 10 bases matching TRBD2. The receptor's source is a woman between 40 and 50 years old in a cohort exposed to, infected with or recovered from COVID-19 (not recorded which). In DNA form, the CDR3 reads TGCGCCAGCAGCTTGGCGTTAGCGGGAGGTATAACAGATACGCAGTATTTT. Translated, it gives CASSLALAGGITDTQYF.